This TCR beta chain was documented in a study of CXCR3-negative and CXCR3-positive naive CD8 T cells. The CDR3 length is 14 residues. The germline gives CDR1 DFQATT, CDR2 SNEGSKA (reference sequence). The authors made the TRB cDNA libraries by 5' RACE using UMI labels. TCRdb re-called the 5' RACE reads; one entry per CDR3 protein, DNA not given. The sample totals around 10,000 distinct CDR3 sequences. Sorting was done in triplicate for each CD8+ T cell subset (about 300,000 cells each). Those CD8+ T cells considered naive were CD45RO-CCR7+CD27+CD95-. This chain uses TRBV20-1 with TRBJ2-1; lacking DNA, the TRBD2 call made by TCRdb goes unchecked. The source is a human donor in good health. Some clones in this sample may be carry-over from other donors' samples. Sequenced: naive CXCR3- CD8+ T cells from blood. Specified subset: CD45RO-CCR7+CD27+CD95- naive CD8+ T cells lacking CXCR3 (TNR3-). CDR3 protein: CSARSREAYNEQFF.